What follows is one TCR beta chain and its context. Antigen: not known. The data stem from a study of response to subunit inactivated influenza vaccine. Study-wide findings and caveats: Each seasonal influenza vaccination, the authors suggested, recruits few new T cells.

The CDR3 sequence is 16 residues long. Losses at the gene ends were 0 bases for V and 6 bases for J; bases not matched to a gene: 4. Germline V gives CDR1 KGHSH, CDR2 LQKENI. TCRdb called the RT-PCR reads again in MiXCR, with one record for every CDR3 protein. The sample yields about 480,000 distinct CDR3 sequences, 9.5% to 12% seen once. The chain employs TRBV18 and TRBJ2-1; the match to TRBD2 covers 11 bases. The sequence was collected from a man aged 50-59 years who received an inactivated influenza vaccine. The sample consisted of PBMCs from blood, taken about 40 days after vaccination. The CDR3 spells CASSPPVAGGPNEQFF. CDR3 nucleotide sequence: TGTGCCAGCTCACCACCAGTAGCGGGGGGGCCCAATGAGCAGTTCTTC.